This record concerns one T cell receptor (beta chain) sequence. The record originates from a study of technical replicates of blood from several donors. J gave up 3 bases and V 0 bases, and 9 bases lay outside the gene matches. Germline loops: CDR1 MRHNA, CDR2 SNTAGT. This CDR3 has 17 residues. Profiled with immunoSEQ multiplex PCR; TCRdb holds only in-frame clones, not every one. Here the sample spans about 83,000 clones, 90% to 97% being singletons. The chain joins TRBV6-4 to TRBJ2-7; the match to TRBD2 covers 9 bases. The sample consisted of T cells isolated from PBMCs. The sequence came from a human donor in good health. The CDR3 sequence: CASSDSVGLAGNYEQYF. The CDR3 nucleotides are TGTGCCAGCAGTGACTCGGTTGGGCTAGCGGGAAACTACGAGCAGTACTTC.